These 28 T cell receptor beta chains share one sample of origin, sequenced in a study of T cells in narcolepsy. Repertoires were generated with immunoSEQ multiplex PCR, while TCRdb's copy carries only in-frame clones and drops some. The sample lists 30,000 to 40,000 clones; around 90% were seen once. The sequencing input was CD45RA- memory CD4+ T cells from PBMCs. The receptors shown here come from a human donor with narcolepsy.

The chain uses TRBV2 and TRBJ1-5; no firm D call. Germline CDR1 SNHLY, CDR2 FYNNEI. V was clipped by 6 bases and J by 6 bases, with 9 bases between them. This CDR3 has 12 residues. The CDR3 protein is CASSRITQPQHF. CDR3 DNA: TGTGCCAGCAGCAGGATTACTCAGCCCCAGCATTTT.

This clone has just one count. The rearrangement links TRBV29-1 to TRBJ2-7, with 8 bases lining up with TRBD1. The CDR3 has 13 amino acids. After removal of 5 bases from V and 2 bases from J, the junction contained 5 bases not matched to a gene. Germline CDR1 reads SQVTM; CDR2 reads ANQGSEA. CDR3 DNA sequence: TGCAGCGTTCCGGGACAGGCGACCTACGAGCAGTACTTC. This gives the protein CSVPGQATYEQYF.

For the CDR3, the DNA is TGTGCCAGCTCCGGGGGGACTGAAGCTTTCTTT. Translation: CASSGGTEAFF. V and J are TRBV2 and TRBJ1-1, with D tentatively TRBD1 (5 bases). The CDR3 covers 11 residues. V was clipped by 8 bases and J by 5 bases, with 9 bases between them. Per germline, CDR1 SNHLY and CDR2 FYNNEI.

This clone was counted a few times. The chain employs TRBV2 and TRBJ2-2; D may be TRBD2 (5 bases). The V end lost 1 base, the J end lost 6 bases, and 12 bases lay between the germline ends. The CDR3 consists of 15 residues. Germline values: CDR1 SNHLY, CDR2 FYNNEI. CDR3 amino acids: CASSEVRGLAGELFF. Written as DNA, the CDR3 is TGTGCCAGCAGTGAAGTGCGAGGGTTGGCCGGGGAGCTGTTTTTT.

The chain couples TRBV19 to TRBJ2-4; D is perhaps TRBD1 (6 bases). The CDR3 loop spans 13 amino acids. Trimming cost V 7 bases and J 0 bases, with 7 bases left between them. Germline V gene sequence: CDR1 LNHDA, CDR2 SQIVND (reference sequence). In nucleotides, the CDR3 is TGTGCCAGTAAGGACAGAGCCAAAAACATTCAGTACTTC. Its translation is CASKDRAKNIQYF.

This chain uses TRBV9 with TRBJ2-3; 11 bases agree with TRBD2. CDR1 is SGDLS and CDR2 is YYNGEE in the germline V gene. The V and J ends lost 4 bases and 2 bases, in that order; junction bases with no gene match: 3. This CDR3 has 15 residues. The CDR3 DNA sequence: TGTGCCAGCAGCAGGGGACTAGCGGCCACAGATACGCAGTATTTT. Its protein is CASSRGLAATDTQYF.

The V call is TRBV2, the J call TRBJ1-4; D gene uncertain. This CDR3 is built from 14 residues. V was cut by 6 bases and J by 0 bases, with 8 bases left in between. Germline CDR1 SNHLY, CDR2 FYNNEI. The CDR3 DNA reads as TGTGCCAGCAGACGCGGGACAACTAATGAAAAACTGTTTTTT. It encodes CASRRGTTNEKLFF.

This chain connects TRBV9 to TRBJ2-1; D may be TRBD2 (7 bases). Germline CDR1 SGDLS, CDR2 YYNGEE. Trimming took off 1 base at V and 0 bases at J, with 11 bases between the two ends. This CDR3 has 16 amino acids. CDR3 nucleotide sequence: TGTGCCAGCAGCGTACGGGGGGCGGGCTCCTACAATGAGCAGTTCTTC. This codes for CASSVRGAGSYNEQFF.

This clone was detected only a few times. The CDR3 DNA sequence: TGTGCCAGCAGCTTAGCCGGGGGACCCTCTGGAAACACCATATATTTT. It codes for CASSLAGGPSGNTIYF. The genes are TRBV7-9 and TRBJ1-3; tentatively, D is TRBD1 (5 bases). Germline V gene lookup returns CDR1 SEHNR and CDR2 FQNEAQ (reference sequence). The germline V and J ends were trimmed by 0 bases and 0 bases, with 9 bases remaining between them. The CDR3 extends over 16 amino acids.

In DNA, the CDR3 is TGTGCCAGCAGCCAAGGACAGCCCGACTACACCTTC. Translating gives CASSQGQPDYTF. V gene TRBV5-6 combines with J gene TRBJ1-2, with D possibly matching TRBD1 (6 bases). CDR1 is SGHDT and CDR2 is YYEEEE in the germline V gene. This CDR3 contains 12 residues. V was trimmed by 4 bases and J by 10 bases, leaving 14 bases between them.

In its sample, this clone was seen a few times. The chain combines TRBV29-1 with TRBJ2-1, with 9 nucleotides matching TRBD2. CDR3 size: 15 residues. Germline V gene lookup returns CDR1 SQVTM and CDR2 ANQGSEA. The V and J ends lost 3 bases and 8 bases, in that order; junction bases with no gene match: 11. In nucleotides, the CDR3 is TGCAGCGTTGAGGGCCGCCAACTAGCGGGTGATGAGCAGTTCTTC. It specifies CSVEGRQLAGDEQFF.

The chain uses TRBV19 and TRBJ2-2, with a tentative D call TRBD2 (6 bases). This CDR3 is built from 16 residues. Germline CDR1 is LNHDA and CDR2 is SQIVND (reference sequence). V lost 4 bases and J lost 4, with 16 bases in between. Here the CDR3 DNA reads TGTGCCAGTAGTAAAATTGGAGGGGATGGCACCGGGGAGCTGTTTTTT. Translating it yields CASSKIGGDGTGELFF.

V is TRBV28 and J is TRBJ2-5; D is unresolved. The J call is in doubt because the DNA end fits TRBJ2-7 better. This CDR3 is built from 15 residues. Germline V lookup: CDR1 MDHEN, CDR2 SYDVKM. CDR3 region: CASSTAGLSSYEQYF. The CDR3 region has the DNA TGTGCCAGCAGTACGGCCGGGCTGAGCTCCTACGAGCAGTACTTC.

The rearrangement uses TRBV5-6 and TRBJ2-2; 9 positions match TRBD2. The trim removed 4 bases at V and 0 bases at J, leaving 7 bases unmatched. Germline V gene data show CDR1 as SGHDT and CDR2 as YYEEEE. The CDR3 is 17 residues long. The CDR3 DNA is TGTGCCAGCAGCCCTACCGGACTAGCGCCGAACACCGGGGAGCTGTTTTTT. Its protein is CASSPTGLAPNTGELFF.

This rearrangement joins TRBV5-4 to TRBJ2-5; TRBD1 matches 7 bases. This CDR3 has 14 residues. Germline trimming cut 7 bases from V and 5 bases from J; bases unmatched to any gene: 11. Germline loops: CDR1 SGHNT, CDR2 YYREEE (reference sequence). The chain's CDR3 is CASFKRGPGETQYF. The CDR3 nucleotides read TGTGCCAGCTTTAAAAGGGGGCCGGGGGAGACCCAGTACTTC.

This CDR3 is CASGETQYF. The CDR3 DNA sequence: TGTGCCAGCGGAGAGACCCAGTACTTC. The V and J genes are TRBV7-9 and TRBJ2-5; no clear D gene. Germline V lookup: CDR1 SEHNR, CDR2 FQNEAQ (reference sequence). Trimming took 8 bases from V and 4 from J, leaving 2 bases between them. The CDR3 runs 9 residues.

The gene calls are TRBV10-3 and TRBJ2-2, with unresolved D. Trimming shortened V by 4 bases and J by 3 bases, and 12 bases separated the two germline ends. The CDR3 extends over 15 amino acids. Germline CDR1 reads ENHRY; CDR2 reads SYGVKD. The chain's CDR3 is CAISGGRSYTGELFF. CDR3 in DNA: TGTGCCATCAGTGGCGGCAGGAGTTACACCGGGGAGCTGTTTTTT.

The chain links TRBV29-1 to TRBJ2-7, with 8 nucleotides matching TRBD1. Germline loops: CDR1 SQVTM, CDR2 ANQGSEA. V lost 3 bases and J lost 1; bases outside the gene matches: 5. The CDR3 contains 14 residues. The CDR3 bases are TGCAGCGTTGAGGTAGGACAGGGTTCCTACGAGCAGTACTTC. Its protein is CSVEVGQGSYEQYF.

The chain is built from TRBV7-7 and TRBJ2-2, with 10 nucleotides matching TRBD2. CDR1 is SSHAT and CDR2 is FNYEAQ in the germline V gene (reference sequence). This CDR3 region has 15 residues. The junction had 7 bases not matched to a gene; V was cut back by 6 bases and J by 6 bases. Here the CDR3 DNA reads TGTGCCAGCAGTCGTCCGGGACTAGCGTCCGGGGAGCTGTTTTTT. This translates into CASSRPGLASGELFF.

The rearrangement links TRBV19 to TRBJ1-2, with TRBD1 matching over 8 bases. The CDR3 runs 12 residues. V was pared by 10 bases and J by 7 bases, with 8 bases of the junction left unmatched. Germline lookup yields CDR1 LNHDA and CDR2 SQIVND (reference sequence). CDR3 sequence (DNA): TGTGCCACCGTGGACAGGGCGGGTGGCTACACCTTC. This translates into CATVDRAGGYTF.

The chain recombines TRBV14 with TRBJ2-7; a weak D match, TRBD1 (5 bases). V gave up 1 base and J gave up 1 base, with 11 bases separating them. CDR3 size: 15 residues. CDR1 and CDR2 (germline): SGHDN, FVKESK. CDR3 in amino acids: CASSQGTGTSYEQYF. CDR3 coding DNA: TGTGCCAGCAGCCAAGGAACAGGAACTTCCTACGAGCAGTACTTC.

The chain combines TRBV15 with TRBJ1-1; a possible D gene is TRBD1 (6 bases). Trimming cost V 1 base and J 3 bases, with 15 bases left between them. CDR1 and CDR2 from the germline V gene are LNHNV and YYDKDF (reference sequence). CDR3 size: 16 residues. The CDR3: CATSRGHRVAYTEAFF. The DNA of the CDR3 is TGTGCCACCAGCAGAGGACACAGGGTTGCTTACACTGAAGCTTTCTTT. Combining the CDR3 with reference TRBV15 and TRBJ1-1 gives the whole variable domain DAMVIQNPRYQVTQFGKPVTLSCSQTLNHNVMYWYQQKSSQAPKLLFHYYDKDFNNEADTPDNFQSRRPNTSFCFLDIRSPGLGDTAMYLCATSRGHRVAYTEAFFGQGTRLTVV.

This clone occurred once. The rearrangement joins TRBV9 to TRBJ1-1; D uncertain. Germline V gene data show CDR1 as SGDLS and CDR2 as YYNGEE. V lost 5 bases and J lost 0, with 8 bases in between. This CDR3 contains 13 residues. The CDR3 here is CASSGNMNTEAFF. CDR3 nucleotide sequence: TGTGCCAGCAGTGGTAATATGAACACTGAAGCTTTCTTT.

This sequence joins TRBV7-3 and TRBJ2-7, with D tentatively TRBD1 (7 bases). Trimming took 1 base from V and 12 from J, leaving 16 bases between them. Germline V gene sequence: CDR1 SGHTA, CDR2 FQGTGA. The CDR3 extends over 13 amino acids. This chain's CDR3 is CASSLNQGGAMYF. CDR3 in DNA: TGTGCCAGCAGCTTAAACCAGGGGGGAGCGATGTACTTC.

In its sample, this clone was seen once. J is TRBJ1-2 and V is TRBV28; 8 bases map to TRBD1. Losses at the gene ends were 5 bases for V and 8 bases for J; bases not matched to a gene: 7. The CDR3 covers 13 residues. CDR1 is MDHEN and CDR2 is SYDVKM in the germline V gene. The CDR3 sequence: CASSSERTGGYTF. CDR3 nucleotide sequence: TGTGCCAGCAGTAGCGAGCGGACAGGGGGCTACACCTTC.

The chain is built from TRBV4-2 and TRBJ2-5, with 11 bases lining up with TRBD2. CDR3 length equals 14 residues. The ends lost 4 bases at V and 4 bases at J; junction bases unmatched: 2. Germline V gene lookup returns CDR1 LGHNA and CDR2 YNFKEQ. The CDR3 DNA sequence: TGTGCCAGCAGCCCGGGGACTAGCGGAGAGACCCAGTACTTC. Its translation: CASSPGTSGETQYF.

J is TRBJ2-3 and V is TRBV9; a possible D gene is TRBD2 (6 bases). The CDR3 spans 16 residues. The V gene lost 4 bases and the J gene lost 2 bases, with 17 bases spanning the gap. Per germline, CDR1 SGDLS and CDR2 YYNGEE. The CDR3 nucleotides read TGTGCCAGCAGCCGGGCCGGACTATTCAACACAGATACGCAGTATTTT. Protein product: CASSRAGLFNTDTQYF.

The chain links TRBV18 to TRBJ2-7; 9 positions agree with TRBD2. V trimming: 2 bases; J trimming: 5 bases; junction bases outside the gene matches: 7. Germline lookup yields CDR1 KGHSH and CDR2 LQKENI. The CDR3 consists of 15 residues. For the CDR3, the DNA is TGTGCCAGCTCACCAAGGCGGGAGGGCCTCCACGAGCAGTACTTC. This gives the protein CASSPRREGLHEQYF.